This T cell receptor (beta chain) appears in the sequencing data of a study of radiotherapy plus CTLA-4 blockade in lung cancer. Method: immunoSEQ multiplex PCR; TCRdb's copy keeps in-frame clones and lacks some. The profile shows tens of thousands of clones, around 78% of them singletons. The CDR3 extends over 16 amino acids. Germline CDR1 reads MDHEN; CDR2 reads SYDVKM. The sample in question was peripheral blood, obtained from a patient treated with radiotherapy plus ipilimumab. This clonotype was obtained from a human donor with non-small cell lung cancer whose response to radiotherapy plus ipilimumab could not be evaluated. Some clones in this sample may be carry-over from other donors' samples. The rearrangement uses TRBV28 and TRBJ2-5; 9 bases fit TRBD1. The J call could be wrong; TRBJ2-7 is a better fit for the DNA end. CDR3 nucleotide sequence: TGTGCCAGCAGTTTACCCACTCCCGGGACAGGGTACGAGCAGTACTTC. This sequence encodes CASSLPTPGTGYEQYF.